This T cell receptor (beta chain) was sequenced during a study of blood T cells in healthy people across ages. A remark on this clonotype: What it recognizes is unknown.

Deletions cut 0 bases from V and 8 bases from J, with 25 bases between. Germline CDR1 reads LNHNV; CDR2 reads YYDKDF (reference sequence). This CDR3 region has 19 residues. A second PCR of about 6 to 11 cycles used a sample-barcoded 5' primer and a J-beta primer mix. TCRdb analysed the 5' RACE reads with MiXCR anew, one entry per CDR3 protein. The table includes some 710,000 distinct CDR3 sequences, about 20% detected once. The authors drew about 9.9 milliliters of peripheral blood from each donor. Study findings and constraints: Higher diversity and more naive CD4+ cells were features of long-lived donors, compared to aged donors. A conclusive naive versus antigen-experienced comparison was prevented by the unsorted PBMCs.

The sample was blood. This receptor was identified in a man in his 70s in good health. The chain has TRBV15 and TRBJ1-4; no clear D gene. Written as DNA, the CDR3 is TGTGCCACCAGCAGAGATCGGCGGCAGGTCGATGGGGTTAGGGAAAAACTGTTTTTT. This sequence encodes CATSRDRRQVDGVREKLFF.